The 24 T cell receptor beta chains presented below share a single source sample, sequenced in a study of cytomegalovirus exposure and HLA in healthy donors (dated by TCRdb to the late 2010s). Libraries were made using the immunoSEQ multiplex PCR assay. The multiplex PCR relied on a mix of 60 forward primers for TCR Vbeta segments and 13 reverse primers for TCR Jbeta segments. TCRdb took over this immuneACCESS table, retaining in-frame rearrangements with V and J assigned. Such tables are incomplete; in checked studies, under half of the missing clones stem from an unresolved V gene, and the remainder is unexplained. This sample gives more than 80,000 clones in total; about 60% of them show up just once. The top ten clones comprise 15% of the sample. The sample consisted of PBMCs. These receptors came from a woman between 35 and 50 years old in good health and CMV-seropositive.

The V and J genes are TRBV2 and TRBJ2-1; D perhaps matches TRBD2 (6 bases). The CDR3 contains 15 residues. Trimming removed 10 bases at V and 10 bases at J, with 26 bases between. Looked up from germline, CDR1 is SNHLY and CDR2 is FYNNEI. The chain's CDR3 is CATGDRDLRRREQFF. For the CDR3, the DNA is TGTGCCACCGGCGATCGGGACTTGAGGCGTCGGGAGCAGTTCTTC.

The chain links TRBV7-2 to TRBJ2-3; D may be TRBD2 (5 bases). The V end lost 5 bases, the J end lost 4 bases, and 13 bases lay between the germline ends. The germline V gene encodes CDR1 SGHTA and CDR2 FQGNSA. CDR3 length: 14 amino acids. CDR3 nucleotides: TGTGCCAGCAGCCCCCCGGGGTCCCCAGATACGCAGTATTTT. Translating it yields CASSPPGSPDTQYF. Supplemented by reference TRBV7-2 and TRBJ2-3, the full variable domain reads GAGVSQSPSNKVTEKGKDVELRCDPISGHTALYWYRQSLGQGLEFLIYFQGNSAPDKSGLPSDRFSAERTGGSVSTLTIQRTQQEDSAVYLCASSPPGSPDTQYFGPGTRLTVL.

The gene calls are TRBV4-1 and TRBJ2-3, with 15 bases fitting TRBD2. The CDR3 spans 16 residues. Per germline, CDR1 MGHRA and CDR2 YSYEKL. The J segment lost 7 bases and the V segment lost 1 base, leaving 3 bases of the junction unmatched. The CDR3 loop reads CASSQGGTSGRNTQYF. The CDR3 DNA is TGCGCCAGCAGCCAAGGCGGGACTAGCGGGAGGAATACGCAGTATTTT.

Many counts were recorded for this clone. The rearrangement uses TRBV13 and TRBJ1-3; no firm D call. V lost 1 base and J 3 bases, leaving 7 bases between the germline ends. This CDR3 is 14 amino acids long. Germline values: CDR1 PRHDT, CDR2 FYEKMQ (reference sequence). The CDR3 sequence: CASSLVSIGNTIYF. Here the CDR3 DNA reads TGTGCCAGCAGCTTAGTTAGTATTGGAAACACCATATATTTT.

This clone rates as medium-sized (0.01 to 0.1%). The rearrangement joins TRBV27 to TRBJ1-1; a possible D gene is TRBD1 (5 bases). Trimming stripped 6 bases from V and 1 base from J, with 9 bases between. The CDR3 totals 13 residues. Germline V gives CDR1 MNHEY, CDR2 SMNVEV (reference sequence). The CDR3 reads CASRYTGNTEAFF. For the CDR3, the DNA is TGTGCCAGCAGGTACACAGGGAACACTGAAGCTTTCTTT.

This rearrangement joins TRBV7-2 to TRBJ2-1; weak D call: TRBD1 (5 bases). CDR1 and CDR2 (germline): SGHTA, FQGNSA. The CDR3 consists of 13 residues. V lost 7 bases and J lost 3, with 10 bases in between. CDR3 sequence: CASIDQGYNEQFF. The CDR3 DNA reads TGTGCCAGCATCGACCAGGGCTACAATGAGCAGTTCTTC.

The CDR3 protein is CASSSGGGGRETQYF. Here the CDR3 DNA reads TGTGCCAGCAGCTCAGGGGGTGGGGGCCGAGAGACCCAGTACTTC. The J gene is TRBJ2-5, the V gene TRBV7-2; 7 bases fit TRBD1. J was trimmed by 4 bases and V by 4 bases; bases with no gene match: 9. Germline V gene lookup returns CDR1 SGHTA and CDR2 FQGNSA. CDR3 size: 15 residues.

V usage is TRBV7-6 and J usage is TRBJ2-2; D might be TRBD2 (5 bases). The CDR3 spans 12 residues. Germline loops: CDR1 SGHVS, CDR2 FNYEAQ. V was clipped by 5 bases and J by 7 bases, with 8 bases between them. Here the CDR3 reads CASSLGSGELFF. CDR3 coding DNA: TGTGCCAGCAGCCTAGGGAGCGGGGAGCTGTTTTTT.

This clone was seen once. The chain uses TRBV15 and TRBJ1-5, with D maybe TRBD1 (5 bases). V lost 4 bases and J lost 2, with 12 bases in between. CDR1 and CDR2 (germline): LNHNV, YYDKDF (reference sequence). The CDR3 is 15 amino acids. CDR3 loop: CATSKNGGGNQPQHF. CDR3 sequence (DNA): TGTGCCACCAGCAAGAATGGAGGGGGCAATCAGCCCCAGCATTTT.

CDR3 DNA sequence: TGTGCCAGCGCATTCTCCCTCGGGGTAATTACTGAAGCTTTCTTT. Translation gives CASAFSLGVITEAFF. J is TRBJ1-1 and V is TRBV2; D not certain. CDR1 and CDR2 (germline): SNHLY, FYNNEI. This CDR3 has 15 amino acids. Trimming left V 8 bases short and J 5 bases short, with 21 bases between.

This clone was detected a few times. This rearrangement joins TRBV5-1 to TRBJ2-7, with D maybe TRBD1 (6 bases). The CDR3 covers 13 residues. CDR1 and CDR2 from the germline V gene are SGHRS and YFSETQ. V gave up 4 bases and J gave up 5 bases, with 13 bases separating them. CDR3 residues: CASSIGGSDEQYF. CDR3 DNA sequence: TGCGCCAGCAGCATTGGGGGCTCGGACGAGCAGTACTTC.

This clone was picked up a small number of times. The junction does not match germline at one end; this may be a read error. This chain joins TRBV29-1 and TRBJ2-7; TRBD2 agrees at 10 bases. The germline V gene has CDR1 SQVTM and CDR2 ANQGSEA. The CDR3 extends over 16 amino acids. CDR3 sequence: CNVVASGSVWNYEQYF. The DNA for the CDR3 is TGCAACGTTGTGGCTAGCGGGAGTGTATGGAACTACGAGCAGTACTTC.

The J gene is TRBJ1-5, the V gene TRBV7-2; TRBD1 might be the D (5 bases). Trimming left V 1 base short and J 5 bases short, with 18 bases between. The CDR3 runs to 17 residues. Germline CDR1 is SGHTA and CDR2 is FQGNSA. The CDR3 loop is CASSLGGPVGLYQPQHF. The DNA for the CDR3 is TGTGCCAGCAGCTTAGGTGGTCCGGTGGGACTGTATCAGCCCCAGCATTTT.

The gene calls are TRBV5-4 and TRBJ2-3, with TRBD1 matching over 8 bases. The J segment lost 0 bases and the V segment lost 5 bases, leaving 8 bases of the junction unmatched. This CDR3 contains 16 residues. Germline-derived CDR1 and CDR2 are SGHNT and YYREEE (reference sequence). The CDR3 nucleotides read TGTGCCAGCAGTCCGGGACAGGTCACTAGCACAGATACGCAGTATTTT. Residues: CASSPGQVTSTDTQYF.

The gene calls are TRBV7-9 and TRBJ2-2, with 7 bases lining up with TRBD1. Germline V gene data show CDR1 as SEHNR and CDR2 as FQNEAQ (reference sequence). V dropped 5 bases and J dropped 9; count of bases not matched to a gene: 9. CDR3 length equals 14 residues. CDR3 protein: CASSSTQGDRELFF. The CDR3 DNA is TGTGCCAGCAGCAGTACGCAGGGGGACCGGGAGCTGTTTTTT.

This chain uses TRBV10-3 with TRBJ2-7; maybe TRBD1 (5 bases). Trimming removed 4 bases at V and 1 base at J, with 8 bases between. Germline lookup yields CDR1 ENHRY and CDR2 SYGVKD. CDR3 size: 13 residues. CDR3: CAISGTPSYEQYF. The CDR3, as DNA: TGTGCCATCAGTGGGACACCTTCCTACGAGCAGTACTTC.

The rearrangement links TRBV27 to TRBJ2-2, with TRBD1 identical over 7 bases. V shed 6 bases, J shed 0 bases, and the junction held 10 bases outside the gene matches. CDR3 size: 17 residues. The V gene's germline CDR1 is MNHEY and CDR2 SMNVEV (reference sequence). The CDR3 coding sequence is TGTGCCAGCAGAATTTTATCGACAGGGCCGAACACCGGGGAGCTGTTTTTT. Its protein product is CASRILSTGPNTGELFF.

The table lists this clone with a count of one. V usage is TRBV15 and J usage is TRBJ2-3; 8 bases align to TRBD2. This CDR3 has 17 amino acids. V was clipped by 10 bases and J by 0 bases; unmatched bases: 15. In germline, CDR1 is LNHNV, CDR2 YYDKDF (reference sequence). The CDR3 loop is CASSHSGTLSSTDTQYF. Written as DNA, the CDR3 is TGTGCCAGCTCACATAGCGGGACCCTATCTAGCACAGATACGCAGTATTTT.

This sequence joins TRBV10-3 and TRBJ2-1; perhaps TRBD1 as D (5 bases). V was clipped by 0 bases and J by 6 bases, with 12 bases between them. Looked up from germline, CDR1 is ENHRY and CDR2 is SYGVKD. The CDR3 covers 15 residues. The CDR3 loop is CAISESPTGLNEQFF. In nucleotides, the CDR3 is TGTGCCATCAGTGAGTCTCCCACAGGCCTCAATGAGCAGTTCTTC.

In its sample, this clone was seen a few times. CDR3 in DNA: TGTGCCAGCAGCTTGGCAGGACAACAGAACACTGAAGCTTTCTTT. Residues: CASSLAGQQNTEAFF. The chain is built from TRBV5-4 and TRBJ1-1; D is possibly TRBD1 (5 bases). Germline V gene sequence: CDR1 SGHNT, CDR2 YYREEE (reference sequence). The CDR3 spans 15 residues. The V end lost 0 bases, the J end lost 1 base, and 10 bases lay between the germline ends.

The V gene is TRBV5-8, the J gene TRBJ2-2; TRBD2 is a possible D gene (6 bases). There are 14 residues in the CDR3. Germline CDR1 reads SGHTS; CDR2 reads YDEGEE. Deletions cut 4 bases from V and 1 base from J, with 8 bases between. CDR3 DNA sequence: TGTGCCAGCAGCCGGGACTGGAACACCGGGGAGCTGTTTTTT. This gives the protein CASSRDWNTGELFF.

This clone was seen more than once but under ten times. The CDR3 here is CASSLEAGVLYNEQFF. The CDR3 nucleotides read TGTGCCAGCAGCTTAGAGGCGGGAGTTCTTTACAATGAGCAGTTCTTC. The V gene is TRBV11-2, the J gene TRBJ2-1; 7 bases line up with TRBD2. The V and J ends lost 0 bases and 4 bases, in that order; junction bases with no gene match: 6. The CDR3 length is 16 residues. Germline V lookup: CDR1 SGHAT, CDR2 FQNNGV.

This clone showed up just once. The CDR3 DNA follows: TGTGCCAGCAGCGTATGGGGGGGGGACGGGGAGCTGTTTTTT. Protein: CASSVWGGDGELFF. The gene calls are TRBV9 and TRBJ2-2; 7 bases map to TRBD2. The CDR3 consists of 14 residues. CDR1 is SGDLS, CDR2 YYNGEE, per germline. V lost 1 base to trimming and J lost 7 bases; unmatched junction nucleotides: 4.

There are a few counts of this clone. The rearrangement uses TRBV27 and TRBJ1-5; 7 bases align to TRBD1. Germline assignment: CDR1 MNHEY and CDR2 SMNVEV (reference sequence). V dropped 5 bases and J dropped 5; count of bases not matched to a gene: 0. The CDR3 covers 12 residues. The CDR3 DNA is TGTGCCAGCAGTACAGGGGATCAGCCCCAGCATTTT. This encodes CASSTGDQPQHF.